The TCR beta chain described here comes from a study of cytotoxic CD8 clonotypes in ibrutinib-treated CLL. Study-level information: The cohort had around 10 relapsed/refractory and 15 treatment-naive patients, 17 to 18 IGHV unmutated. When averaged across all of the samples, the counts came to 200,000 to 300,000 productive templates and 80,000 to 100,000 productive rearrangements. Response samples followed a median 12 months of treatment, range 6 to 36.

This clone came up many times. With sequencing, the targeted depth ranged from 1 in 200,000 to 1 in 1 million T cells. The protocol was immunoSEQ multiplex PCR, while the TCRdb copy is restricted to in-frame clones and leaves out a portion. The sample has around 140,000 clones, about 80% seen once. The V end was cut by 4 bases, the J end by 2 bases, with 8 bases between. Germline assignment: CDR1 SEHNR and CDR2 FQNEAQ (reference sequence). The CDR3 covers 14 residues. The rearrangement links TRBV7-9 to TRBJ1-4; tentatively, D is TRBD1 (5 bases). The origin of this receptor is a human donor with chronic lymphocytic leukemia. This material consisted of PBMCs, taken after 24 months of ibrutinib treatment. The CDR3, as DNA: TGTGCCAGCAGCTGGGGGGAGACTAATGAAAAACTGTTTTTT. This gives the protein CASSWGETNEKLFF.